These T cell receptor beta chains were read from a single sample in a study of shared clonotypes between healthy human individuals. Measured with immunoSEQ multiplex PCR; TCRdb has only the in-frame clones, and not every one. The table has about 490,000 clones, around 80% seen once. Sequences were obtained from PBMCs. Source of these receptors: a middle-aged woman in good health. Some clones in this sample may be carry-over from other donors' samples. Each CDR3 is given with its conserved first and last residue. The order of the fields is V gene, clone size, J gene, CDR3 length, D gene, CDR3 protein, CDR3 DNA. D genes are given only for firm matches. Size tells how often a clone was seen (once, few, many) or the class of an expanded clone, and some rows leave it out.

V: TRBV10-2; size: NA; J: TRBJ2-7; length: 16; D: NA; CDR3: CASSESGQAFYYEQYF; DNA: TGCGCCAGCAGTGAGTCGGGGCAGGCCTTTTACTACGAGCAGTACTTC
V: TRBV4-1; size: NA; J: TRBJ2-5; length: 13; D: NA; CDR3: CASSQGVEETQYF; DNA: TGCGCCAGCAGCCAAGGCGTTGAAGAGACCCAGTACTTC
V: TRBV7-2; size: few; J: TRBJ1-2; length: 15; D: NA; CDR3: CASTRPRQSTMGYTF; DNA: TGTGCCAGCACCAGACCGCGACAGAGCACTATGGGCTACACCTTC
V: TRBV7-3; size: many; J: TRBJ2-3; length: 15; D: TRBD2; CDR3: CASSFFSGPTDTQYF; DNA: TGTGCCAGCAGCTTTTTTAGCGGGCCCACAGATACGCAGTATTTT
V: TRBV5-6; size: once; J: TRBJ2-3; length: 16; D: TRBD2; CDR3: CASSLELAGFTDTQYF; DNA: TGTGCCAGCAGCTTGGAGCTAGCGGGATTCACAGATACGCAGTATTTT
V: TRBV18; size: many; J: TRBJ2-6; length: 16; D: NA; CDR3: CASSPPSFSGANVLTF; DNA: TGTGCCAGCTCACCACCGTCCTTCTCTGGGGCCAACGTCCTGACTTTC
V: TRBV5-6; size: NA; J: TRBJ1-2; length: 15; D: NA; CDR3: CASSPWTAGGWGYTF; DNA: TGTGCCAGCAGCCCCTGGACAGCTGGGGGCTGGGGCTACACCTTC
V: TRBV6-1; size: NA; J: TRBJ2-7; length: 16; D: TRBD2; CDR3: CASSVPSGRGDYEQYF; DNA: TGTGCCAGCAGTGTCCCTAGCGGGAGGGGAGACTACGAGCAGTACTTC
V: TRBV11-2; size: few; J: TRBJ1-4; length: 14; D: NA; CDR3: CASSLGAYNEKLFF; DNA: TGTGCCAGCAGCTTAGGGGCCTATAATGAAAAACTGTTTTTT
V: TRBV5-6; size: NA; J: TRBJ2-3; length: 13; D: NA; CDR3: CASTASGTDTQYF; DNA: TGTGCCAGCACGGCTAGCGGCACAGATACGCAGTATTTT
V: TRBV30; size: few; J: TRBJ2-3; length: 13; D: NA; CDR3: CALEAPSTDTQYF; DNA: TGTGCCTTGGAGGCCCCTAGCACAGATACGCAGTATTTT
V: TRBV7-9; size: NA; J: TRBJ2-7; length: 16; D: NA; CDR3: CASSPPLGGGFNEQYF; DNA: TGTGCCAGCAGCCCACCACTAGGAGGGGGCTTCAACGAGCAGTACTTC
V: TRBV5-4; size: NA; J: TRBJ1-2; length: 14; D: TRBD1; CDR3: CASSLTGANYGYTF; DNA: TGTGCCAGCAGCTTGACAGGGGCAAACTATGGCTACACCTTC
V: TRBV6-1; size: once; J: TRBJ2-3; length: 14; D: NA; CDR3: CASSWLESRDTQYF; DNA: TGTGCCAGCAGTTGGCTAGAAAGTAGGGATACGCAGTATTTT
V: TRBV6-1; size: NA; J: TRBJ1-1; length: 14; D: TRBD1; CDR3: CASSEVDRVGEAFF; DNA: TGTGCCAGCAGTGAAGTTGACAGGGTTGGTGAAGCTTTCTTT
V: TRBV28; size: NA; J: TRBJ2-7; length: 14; D: NA; CDR3: CASESGAGTYEQYF; DNA: TGTGCCAGCGAATCCGGGGCGGGAACTTACGAGCAGTACTTC